This T cell receptor beta chain was identified during a study of control samples from healthy donors and cancer patients. The assay was immunoSEQ multiplex PCR, and TCRdb's table has in-frame clones only and misses some. The sample holds 60,000 to 75,000 clones, about 92% seen once. CDR3 length: 15 amino acids. Trimming took 2 bases from V and 5 from J, leaving 14 bases between them. CDR1 and CDR2 (germline): KGHDR, SFDVKD. Sample: PBMCs. This chain links TRBV24-1 with TRBJ2-5; the D gene is possibly TRBD1 (6 bases). This clonotype was obtained from a man aged 55 to 69 with colorectal cancer. CDR3 region: CATSDSTGTSETQYF. The DNA for the CDR3 is TGTGCCACCAGTGATTCAACCGGGACATCGGAGACCCAGTACTTC.